This entry is about one TCR beta chain. Only a few counts were recorded for this clonotype. Its antigen target is currently unknown. No quality values exist for individual bases; no much larger clone is one base distant. The method behind the library was 5' RACE. The reads were generated on an Illumina HiSeq 2500. A second PCR of about 7 to 12 cycles was performed with a sample-barcoded 5' primer and a J-beta primer mix. A template-switch 5' adaptor carrying 12 random nucleotides introduced a unique molecular identifier onto each TCR beta cDNA molecule. At least 2.5 million CDR3-containing paired-end reads were obtained from each sample. All of the RNA was converted into first-strand cDNA using the Mint cDNA synthesis kit, with a TRBC-specific oligonucleotide serving as the primer. Following uracil-DNA glycosylase treatment, all cDNA underwent a first 18-cycle PCR with the universal primers M1SS and BC2_uni_R. The paper's data handling went like this. For normalization, 1 million high-quality reads, each with a distinct molecular identifier, were randomly selected from each sample. Instead of being binned into consensus sequences, reads with shared molecular identifiers were discarded. MiTCR, with a Q25 quality threshold and the strictest error-elimination algorithm, was used for CDR3 identification, clonotype clustering and error correction. A nonparametric unseen species model with Euler transformation was used to estimate a lower bound on total TCR beta diversity. Using fastp at Q25 and MiXCR, TCRdb reprocessed the public reads and kept productive beta chains. Under each unique CDR3 protein, matching rows form one entry showing the most common genes and DNA. TCRdb's processing, not the authors' own work, is the source of the V and J calls. Recorded for this sample are some 940,000 distinct CDR3 sequences; approximately 32% of them occurred a single time. About a tenth of the sample comes from the top ten.

The germline V gene (reference sequence) sets CDR1 to DFQATT and CDR2 to SNEGSKA. Relative to germline, V is missing 2 bases and J is missing 2 bases, with 2 bases of the junction outside any gene match. Reading from cysteine to phenylalanine, the CDR3 counts 14 amino acids. Just CDR3 DNA is preserved here, 42 bases in frame from base 1. The donors were roughly 39 Caucasian individuals from Russia, aged roughly 6 to 100 years, who were systemically healthy. Ten milliliters of peripheral blood were drawn from each donor into EDTA-treated Vacutainer tubes. Ficoll-Paque density-gradient centrifugation was used to isolate PBMCs, with at least 6 million obtained per sample. Total RNA was extracted from PBMCs with Trizol reagent, with at least 5 micrograms obtained per sample. For every donor, flow cytometry on a PBMC aliquot measured the percentage of naive CD45RAhigh/CD27high T cells. The data were obtained in a study of blood T cells in healthy people across ages (dated by TCRdb to the mid-2010s). Background for the entire study: In model experiments, template switching captured about one uniquely barcoded TCR beta cDNA molecule for every two T cells. Age-related changes in TCR beta repertoire diversity were measured in the study by deep sequencing normalized with unique cDNA molecular identifiers. The donors were divided into four age groups: young (average approximately 15 years), middle-aged (around 41), aged (approximately 62) and long-lived (roughly 82). Two additional independent replicas of 1 million unique cDNA reads from the same blood draw were analyzed for two donors (one aged 18 to 29 and one aged 80 or older). On the study overall, not on this receptor specifically: Since profiling was done on bulk unsorted PBMCs, naive and antigen-experienced compartments could not be conclusively compared. There was a strong correlation between observed TCR beta diversity and the percentage of naive T cells measured by flow cytometry. The CMV infection status of donors was not known, potentially confounding age-related changes in expanded clonotypes. Estimates of total diversity based on one million sequenced T cells were considered lower bounds and underestimates. Compared with the aged group, the long-lived group had more naive CD4+ T cells, fewer expanded clones and increased TCR diversity, suggesting age selection. As age increased, observed TCR beta diversity per million T cells dropped in a roughly linear way, and a significant reduction was already evident by age 40.

These data also formed part of another study, on T cells of mothers and their children. In that second paper, the authors write: Nine systemically healthy Caucasian individuals served as donors, namely three mothers together with their six children. cDNA synthesis consumed the entire amount of extracted RNA, loaded at approximately 1.6 ug RNA in each 15 ul reaction. In the second PCR, the M1S primer added sample barcodes and 2-4 random nucleotides. Over 8.5 million TCR beta CDR3 reads were obtained for each mother, and some 3.1 million reads were obtained for each child. Thymic selection similarly shapes TCR recombination output in related and unrelated pairs, with minor effect from inherited differences. Normalized repertoire overlap was always found to be slightly, but never significantly, higher in related mother-child pairs than in unrelated mother-child pairs. Persistent microchimeric T cell clones were not detected, at a sensitivity of about 100 clones per million clonotypes. The study used deep NGS to compare TCR beta repertoires of mothers and children, seeking features distinguishing related mother-child pairs from unrelated individuals. On average, the children were roughly 12 +/- 4 years old, while the mothers were approximately 41 +/- 4 years old. After adapters were ligated using NEBNext reagents, the libraries underwent 100+100 nt paired-end sequencing on an Illumina HiSeq 2000. Mother and child libraries were prepared a month apart and sequenced in separate runs to prevent cross-contamination. For each donor, between about 500,000 and 2,200,000 distinct TCR beta clonotypes were identified. Naive TCR beta clonotypes were estimated from low-frequency clonotypes matched to each donor's FACS-determined naive share, without sorting.

The chain uses TRBV20-1 and TRBJ2-3; TRBD2 lines up with 9 middle nucleotides. The specimen sequenced was blood. The receptor comes from a woman aged 40 to 55 in good health. DNA sequence: TGCAGTGCTAGAATAGCGGGGGTCACAGATACGCAGTATTTT. Its coded protein is CSARIAGVTDTQYF.